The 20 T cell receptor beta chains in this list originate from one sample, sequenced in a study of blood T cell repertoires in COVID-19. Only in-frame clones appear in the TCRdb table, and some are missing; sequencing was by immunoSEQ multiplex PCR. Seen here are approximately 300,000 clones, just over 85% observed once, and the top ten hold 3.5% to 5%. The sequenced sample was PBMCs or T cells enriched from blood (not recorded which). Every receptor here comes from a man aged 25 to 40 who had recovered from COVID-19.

The CDR3 region is CASSWSDRGTPEAFF. In DNA, the CDR3 is TGTGCCAGCAGCTGGAGCGACAGGGGTACCCCTGAAGCTTTCTTT. The V and J genes are TRBV5-4 and TRBJ1-1; 8 bases agree with TRBD1. The CDR3 consists of 15 residues. From germline, CDR1 is SGHNT and CDR2 YYREEE (reference sequence). V dropped 3 bases and J dropped 6; count of bases not matched to a gene: 10.

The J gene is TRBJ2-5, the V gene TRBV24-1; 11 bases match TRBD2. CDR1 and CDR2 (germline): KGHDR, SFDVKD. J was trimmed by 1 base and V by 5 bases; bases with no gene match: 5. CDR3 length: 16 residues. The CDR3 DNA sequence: TGTGCCACCAGTGTCGGGACTAGCGGAGCCCAAGAGACCCAGTACTTC. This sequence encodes CATSVGTSGAQETQYF.

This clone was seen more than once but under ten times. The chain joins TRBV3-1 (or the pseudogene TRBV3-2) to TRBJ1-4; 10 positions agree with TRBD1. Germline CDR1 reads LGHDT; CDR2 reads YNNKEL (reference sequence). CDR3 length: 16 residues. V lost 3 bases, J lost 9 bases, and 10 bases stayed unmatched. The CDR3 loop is CASSHTTGTGDKKLFF. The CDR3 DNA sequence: TGTGCCAGCAGCCACACTACCGGGACAGGGGATAAAAAACTGTTTTTT.

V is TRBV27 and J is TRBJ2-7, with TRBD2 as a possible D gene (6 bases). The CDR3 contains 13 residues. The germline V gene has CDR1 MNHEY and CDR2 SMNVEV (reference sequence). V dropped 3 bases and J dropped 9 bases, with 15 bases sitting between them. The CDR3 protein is CASSFEGGWVQYF. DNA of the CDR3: TGTGCCAGCAGTTTCGAGGGAGGCTGGGTGCAGTACTTC.

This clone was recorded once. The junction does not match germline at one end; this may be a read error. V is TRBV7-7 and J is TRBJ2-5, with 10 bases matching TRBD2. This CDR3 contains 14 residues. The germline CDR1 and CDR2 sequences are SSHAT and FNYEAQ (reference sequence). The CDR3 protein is CASSPLAGEETQYF. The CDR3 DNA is TGTGCTAGCAGCCCGCTAGCGGGGGAAGAGACCCAGTACTTC.

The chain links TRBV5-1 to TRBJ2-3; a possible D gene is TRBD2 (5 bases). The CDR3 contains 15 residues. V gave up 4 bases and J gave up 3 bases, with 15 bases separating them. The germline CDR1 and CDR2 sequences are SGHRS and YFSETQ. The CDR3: CASSLLGFGTDTQYF. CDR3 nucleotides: TGCGCCAGCAGCCTACTAGGTTTCGGTACAGATACGCAGTATTTT.

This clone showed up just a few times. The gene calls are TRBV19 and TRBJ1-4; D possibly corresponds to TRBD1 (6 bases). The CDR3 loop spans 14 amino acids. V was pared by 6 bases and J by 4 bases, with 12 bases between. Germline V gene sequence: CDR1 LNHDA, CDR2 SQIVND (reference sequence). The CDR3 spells CASSRGQLNEKLFF. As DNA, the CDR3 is TGTGCCAGTAGCCGGGGACAACTTAATGAAAAACTGTTTTTT.

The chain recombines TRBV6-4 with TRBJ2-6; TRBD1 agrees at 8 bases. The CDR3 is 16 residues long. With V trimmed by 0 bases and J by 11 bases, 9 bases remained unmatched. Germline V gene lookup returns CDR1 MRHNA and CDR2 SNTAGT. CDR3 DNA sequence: TGTGCCAGCAGTGACTCAAGCCCCGGGACAGGTCACGTCCTGACTTTC. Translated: CASSDSSPGTGHVLTF.

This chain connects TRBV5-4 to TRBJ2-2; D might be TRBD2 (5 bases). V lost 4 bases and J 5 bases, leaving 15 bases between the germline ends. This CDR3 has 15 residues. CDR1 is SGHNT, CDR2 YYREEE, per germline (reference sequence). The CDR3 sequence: CASSPQEDRTGELFF. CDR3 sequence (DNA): TGTGCCAGCAGCCCTCAGGAGGATAGGACCGGGGAGCTGTTTTTT.

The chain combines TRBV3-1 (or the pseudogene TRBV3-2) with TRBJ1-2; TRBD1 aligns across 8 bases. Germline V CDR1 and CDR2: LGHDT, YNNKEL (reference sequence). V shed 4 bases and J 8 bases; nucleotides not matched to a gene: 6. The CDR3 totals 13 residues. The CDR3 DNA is TGTGCCAGCAGCCTTCGGACAGGGCAGGGCTACACCTTC. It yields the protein CASSLRTGQGYTF.

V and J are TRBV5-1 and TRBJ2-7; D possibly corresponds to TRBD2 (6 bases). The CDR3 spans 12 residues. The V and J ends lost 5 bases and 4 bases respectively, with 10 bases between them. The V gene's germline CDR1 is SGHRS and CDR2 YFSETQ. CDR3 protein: CASRESGYEQYF. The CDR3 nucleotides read TGCGCCAGCAGGGAAAGCGGGTACGAGCAGTACTTC.

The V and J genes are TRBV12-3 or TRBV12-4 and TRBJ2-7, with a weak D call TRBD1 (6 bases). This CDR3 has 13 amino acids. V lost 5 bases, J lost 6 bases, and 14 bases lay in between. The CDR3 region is CASSTTGGSEQYF. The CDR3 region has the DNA TGTGCCAGCAGTACAACTGGGGGCTCCGAGCAGTACTTC.

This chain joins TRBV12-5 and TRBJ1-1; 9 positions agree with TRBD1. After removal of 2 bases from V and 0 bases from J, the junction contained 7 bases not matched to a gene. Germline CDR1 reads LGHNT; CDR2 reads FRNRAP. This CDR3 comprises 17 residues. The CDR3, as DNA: TGTGCTAGTGGTTTGATGAGTGGGACAGGGCTGAACACTGAAGCTTTCTTT. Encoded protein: CASGLMSGTGLNTEAFF. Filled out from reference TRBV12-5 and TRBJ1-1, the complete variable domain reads DARVTQTPRHKVTEMGQEVTMRCQPILGHNTVFWYRQTMMQGLELLAYFRNRAPLDDSGMPKDRFSAEMPDATLATLKIQPSEPRDSAVYFCASGLMSGTGLNTEAFFGQGTRLTVV.

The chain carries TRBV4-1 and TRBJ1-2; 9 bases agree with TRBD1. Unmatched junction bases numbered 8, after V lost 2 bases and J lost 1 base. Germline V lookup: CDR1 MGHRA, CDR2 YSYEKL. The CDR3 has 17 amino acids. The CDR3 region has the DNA TGCGCCAGCAGCCAACATACTGGGACAGGGAGTAACTATGGCTACACCTTC. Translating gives CASSQHTGTGSNYGYTF.

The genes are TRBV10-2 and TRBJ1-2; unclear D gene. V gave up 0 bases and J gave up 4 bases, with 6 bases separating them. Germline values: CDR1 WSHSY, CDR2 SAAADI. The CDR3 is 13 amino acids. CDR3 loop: CASSESGGYGYTF. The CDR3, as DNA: TGCGCCAGCAGTGAGTCAGGCGGCTATGGCTACACCTTC.

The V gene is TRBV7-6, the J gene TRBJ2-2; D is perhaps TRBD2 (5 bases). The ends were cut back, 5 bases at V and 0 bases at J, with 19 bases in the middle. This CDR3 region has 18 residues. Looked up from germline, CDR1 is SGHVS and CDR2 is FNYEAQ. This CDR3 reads CASSRALGRASNTGELFF. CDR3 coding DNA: TGTGCCAGCAGCCGGGCCCTCGGGCGGGCCTCGAACACCGGGGAGCTGTTTTTT.

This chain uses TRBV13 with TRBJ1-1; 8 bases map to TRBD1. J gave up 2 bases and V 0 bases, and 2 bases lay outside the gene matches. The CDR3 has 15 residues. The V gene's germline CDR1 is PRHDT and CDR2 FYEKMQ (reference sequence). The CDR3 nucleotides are TGTGCCAGCAGCTTAGGGGCAGGGGGCAACACTGAAGCTTTCTTT. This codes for CASSLGAGGNTEAFF.

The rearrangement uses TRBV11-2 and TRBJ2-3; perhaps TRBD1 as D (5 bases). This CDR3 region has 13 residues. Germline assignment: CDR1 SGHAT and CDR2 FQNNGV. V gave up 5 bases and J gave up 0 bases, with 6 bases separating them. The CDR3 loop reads CASSPGSTDTQYF. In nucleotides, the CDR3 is TGTGCCAGCAGCCCAGGGAGCACAGATACGCAGTATTTT. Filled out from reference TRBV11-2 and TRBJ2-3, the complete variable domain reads EAGVAQSPRYKIIEKRQSVAFWCNPISGHATLYWYQQILGQGPKLLIQFQNNGVVDDSQLPKDRFSAERLKGVDSTLKIQPAKLEDSAVYLCASSPGSTDTQYFGPGTRLTVL.

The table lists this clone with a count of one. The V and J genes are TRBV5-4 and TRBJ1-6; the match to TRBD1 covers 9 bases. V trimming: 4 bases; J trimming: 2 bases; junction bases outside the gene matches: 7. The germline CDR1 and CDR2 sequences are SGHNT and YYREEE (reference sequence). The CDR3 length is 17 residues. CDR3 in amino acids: CASSPNRGQPYNSPLHF. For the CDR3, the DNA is TGTGCCAGCAGCCCAAACAGGGGGCAACCCTATAATTCACCCCTCCACTTT.

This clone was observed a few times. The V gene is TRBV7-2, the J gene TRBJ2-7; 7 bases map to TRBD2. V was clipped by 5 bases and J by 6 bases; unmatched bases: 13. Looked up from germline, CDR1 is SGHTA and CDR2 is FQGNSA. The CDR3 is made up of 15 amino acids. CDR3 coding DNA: TGTGCCAGCAGCGGCTTAAGGGCGGGAGTTGGCGAGCAGTACTTC. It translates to CASSGLRAGVGEQYF.